This note documents a single T cell receptor (beta chain) sequence. Its antigen remains unknown. This sample was taken from a study of blood T cells in healthy people across ages. Study-level findings and limits: For the donors, CMV status was unknown and possibly confounded expanded clonotype changes. Getting older went along with TCR beta diversity per million T cells dropping roughly linearly.

Per germline, CDR1 WNHNN and CDR2 SYGVQD (reference sequence). V lost 2 bases and J lost 5, with 9 bases in between. This CDR3 spans 13 amino acids. For the second PCR, which ran for 7 to 11 cycles, a sample-barcoded 5' primer and a J-beta primer mix were used. TCRdb re-analysed the 5' RACE reads in MiXCR, keeping a single row per CDR3 protein. Here the sample spans some 700,000 distinct CDR3 sequences, about 20% being singletons. At least 7 million PBMCs were isolated per sample. This receptor was taken from a man aged 70-80 years in good health. Sequencing input: blood. The chain recombines TRBV10-1 with TRBJ2-5; the D is unclear. In DNA form, the CDR3 reads TGCGCCAGCAGTGAGAGCGTTACGGAGACCCAGTACTTC. This translates into CASSESVTETQYF.